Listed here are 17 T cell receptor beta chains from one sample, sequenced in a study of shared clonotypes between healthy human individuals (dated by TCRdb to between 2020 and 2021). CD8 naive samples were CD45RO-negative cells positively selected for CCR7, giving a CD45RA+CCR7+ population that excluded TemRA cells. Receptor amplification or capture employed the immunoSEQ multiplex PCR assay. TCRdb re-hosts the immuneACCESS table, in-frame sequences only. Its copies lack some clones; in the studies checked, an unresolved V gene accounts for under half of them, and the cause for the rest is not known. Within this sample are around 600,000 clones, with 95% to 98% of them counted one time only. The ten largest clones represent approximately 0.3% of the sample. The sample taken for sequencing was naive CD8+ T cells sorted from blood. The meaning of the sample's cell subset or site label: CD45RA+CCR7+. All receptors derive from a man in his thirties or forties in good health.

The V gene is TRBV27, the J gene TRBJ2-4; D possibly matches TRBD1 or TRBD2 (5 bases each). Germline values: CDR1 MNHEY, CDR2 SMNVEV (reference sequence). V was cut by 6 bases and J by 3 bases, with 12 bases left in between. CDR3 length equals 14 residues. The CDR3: CASRTRDGKNIQYF. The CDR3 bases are TGTGCCAGCAGGACCCGGGACGGCAAAAACATTCAGTACTTC.

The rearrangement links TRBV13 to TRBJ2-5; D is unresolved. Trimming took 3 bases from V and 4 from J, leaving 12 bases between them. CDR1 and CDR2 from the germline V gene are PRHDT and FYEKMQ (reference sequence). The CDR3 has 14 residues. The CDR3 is CASSFGLTPETQYF. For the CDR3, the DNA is TGTGCCAGCAGCTTCGGTCTTACCCCAGAGACCCAGTACTTC.

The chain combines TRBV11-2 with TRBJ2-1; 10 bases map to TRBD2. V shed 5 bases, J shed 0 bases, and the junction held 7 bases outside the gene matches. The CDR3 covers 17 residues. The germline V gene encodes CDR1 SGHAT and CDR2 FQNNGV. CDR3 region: CASSKYSGRSSYNEQFF. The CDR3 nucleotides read TGTGCCAGCAGCAAATATAGCGGGAGGAGCTCCTACAATGAGCAGTTCTTC.

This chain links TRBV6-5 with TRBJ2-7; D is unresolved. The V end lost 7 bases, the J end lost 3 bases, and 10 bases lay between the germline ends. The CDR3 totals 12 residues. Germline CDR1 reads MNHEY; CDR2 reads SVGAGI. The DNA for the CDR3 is TGTGCCAGCATTTCTTTAGACTACGAGCAGTACTTC. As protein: CASISLDYEQYF.

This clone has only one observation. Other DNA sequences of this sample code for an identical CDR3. The CDR3 region is CASSPRDRGYEQYF. DNA for the CDR3: TGTGCCAGCAGCCCTCGGGACAGGGGCTACGAGCAGTACTTC. The V gene is TRBV7-9, the J gene TRBJ2-7; 10 bases align to TRBD1. Unmatched junction bases numbered 4, after V lost 5 bases and J lost 3 bases. Germline V lookup: CDR1 SEHNR, CDR2 FQNEAQ (reference sequence). This CDR3 has 14 residues.

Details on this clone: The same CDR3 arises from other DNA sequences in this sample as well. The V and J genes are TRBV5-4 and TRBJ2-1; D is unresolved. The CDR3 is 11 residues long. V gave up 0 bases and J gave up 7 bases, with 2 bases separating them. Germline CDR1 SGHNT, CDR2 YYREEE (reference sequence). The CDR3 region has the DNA TGTGCCAGCAGCTTGGGGAATGAGCAGTTCTTC. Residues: CASSLGNEQFF.

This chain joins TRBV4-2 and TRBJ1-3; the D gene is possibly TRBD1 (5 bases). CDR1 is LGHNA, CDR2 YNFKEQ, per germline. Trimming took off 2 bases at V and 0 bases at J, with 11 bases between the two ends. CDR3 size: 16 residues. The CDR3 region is CASSQSGVNSGNTIYF. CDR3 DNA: TGTGCCAGCAGCCAATCGGGGGTCAACTCTGGAAACACCATATATTTT.

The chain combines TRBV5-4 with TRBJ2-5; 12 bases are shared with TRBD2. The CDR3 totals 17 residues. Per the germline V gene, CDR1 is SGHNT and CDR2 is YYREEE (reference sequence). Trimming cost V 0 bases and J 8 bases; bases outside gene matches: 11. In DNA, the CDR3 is TGTGCCAGCAGCTTGGGAACCGGACTAGCGGGATTGTCAACCCAGTACTTC. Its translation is CASSLGTGLAGLSTQYF.

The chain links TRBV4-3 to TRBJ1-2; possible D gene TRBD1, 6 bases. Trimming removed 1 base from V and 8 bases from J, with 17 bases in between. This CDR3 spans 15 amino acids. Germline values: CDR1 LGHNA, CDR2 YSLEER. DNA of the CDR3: TGCGCCAGCAGCCAAGTCCCAGGGGACATCGAGGGCTACACCTTC. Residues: CASSQVPGDIEGYTF.

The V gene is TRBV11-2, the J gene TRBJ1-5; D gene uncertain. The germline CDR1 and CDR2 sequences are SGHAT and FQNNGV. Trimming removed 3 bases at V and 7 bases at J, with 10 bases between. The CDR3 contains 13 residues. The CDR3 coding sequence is TGTGCCAGCAGCTTTGCCCTTCGCCAGCCCCAGCATTTT. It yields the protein CASSFALRQPQHF.

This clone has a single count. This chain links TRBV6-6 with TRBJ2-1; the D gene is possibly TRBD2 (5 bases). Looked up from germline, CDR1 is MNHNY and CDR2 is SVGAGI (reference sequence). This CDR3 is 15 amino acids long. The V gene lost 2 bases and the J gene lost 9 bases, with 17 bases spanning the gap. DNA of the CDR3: TGTGCCAGCAGTTACGAAGGAACGGGGTGGCGTGAGCAGTTCTTC. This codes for CASSYEGTGWREQFF.

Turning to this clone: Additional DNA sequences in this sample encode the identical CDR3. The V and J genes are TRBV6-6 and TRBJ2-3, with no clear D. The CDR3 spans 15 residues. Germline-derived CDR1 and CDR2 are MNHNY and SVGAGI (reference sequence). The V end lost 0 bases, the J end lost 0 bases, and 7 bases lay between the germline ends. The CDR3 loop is CASSYSGSSTDTQYF. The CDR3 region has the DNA TGTGCCAGCAGTTACTCTGGTTCCAGCACAGATACGCAGTATTTT.

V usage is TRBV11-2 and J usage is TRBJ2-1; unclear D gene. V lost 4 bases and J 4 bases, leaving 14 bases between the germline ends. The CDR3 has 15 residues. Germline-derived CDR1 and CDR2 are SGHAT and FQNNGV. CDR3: CASSSHGALYNEQFF. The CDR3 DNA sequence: TGTGCCAGCAGCTCCCACGGTGCCCTTTACAATGAGCAGTTCTTC.

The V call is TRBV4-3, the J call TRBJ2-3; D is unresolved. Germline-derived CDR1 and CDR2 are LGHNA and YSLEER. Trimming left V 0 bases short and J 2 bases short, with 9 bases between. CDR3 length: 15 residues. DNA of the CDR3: TGCGCCAGCAGCCAAGACGGATCCTACACAGATACGCAGTATTTT. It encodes CASSQDGSYTDTQYF.

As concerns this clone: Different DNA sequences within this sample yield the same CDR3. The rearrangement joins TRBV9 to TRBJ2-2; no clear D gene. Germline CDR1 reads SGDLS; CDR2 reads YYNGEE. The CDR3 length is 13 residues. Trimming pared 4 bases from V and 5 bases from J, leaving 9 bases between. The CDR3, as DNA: TGTGCCAGCAGCCCCCCCTATACCGGGGAGCTGTTTTTT. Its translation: CASSPPYTGELFF.

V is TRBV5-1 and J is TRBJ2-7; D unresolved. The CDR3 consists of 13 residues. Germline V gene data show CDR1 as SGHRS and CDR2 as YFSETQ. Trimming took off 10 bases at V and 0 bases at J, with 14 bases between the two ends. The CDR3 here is CASKVSFSYEQYF. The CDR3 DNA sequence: TGCGCCTCGAAAGTGAGTTTCTCCTACGAGCAGTACTTC.

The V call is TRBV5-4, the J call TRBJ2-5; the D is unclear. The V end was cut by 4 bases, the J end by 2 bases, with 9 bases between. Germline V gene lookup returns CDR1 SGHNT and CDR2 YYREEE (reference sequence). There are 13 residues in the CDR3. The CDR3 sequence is CASSPLGQETQYF. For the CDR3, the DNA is TGTGCCAGCAGCCCGTTGGGGCAAGAGACCCAGTACTTC.